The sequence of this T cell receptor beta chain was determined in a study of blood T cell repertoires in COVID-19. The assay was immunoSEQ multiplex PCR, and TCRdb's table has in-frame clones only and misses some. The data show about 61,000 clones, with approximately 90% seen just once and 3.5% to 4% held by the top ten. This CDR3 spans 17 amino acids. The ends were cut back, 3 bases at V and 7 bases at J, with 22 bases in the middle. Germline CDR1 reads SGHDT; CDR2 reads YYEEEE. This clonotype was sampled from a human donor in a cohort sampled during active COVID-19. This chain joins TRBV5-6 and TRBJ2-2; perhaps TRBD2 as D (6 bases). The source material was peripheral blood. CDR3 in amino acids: CASSSGGAILTIGELFF. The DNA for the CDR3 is TGTGCCAGCAGCTCAGGAGGGGCGATATTAACGATCGGGGAGCTGTTTTTT.